The sequence of this T cell receptor (beta chain) was determined in a study of T cell responses to AZD1222 COVID-19 vaccine. Study summary: Analyses pooled second doses at about 4 or about 12 weeks.

Overall study findings and caveats: At baseline, just five to seven AZD1222 recipients tested seropositive. Spike as a whole was targeted by vaccine-associated CD4 TCRs, dominant at 160-218 and 743-854. All repertoire sampling was performed exclusively after the peak T cell response.

The data were produced by immunoSEQ multiplex PCR, yet TCRdb's version contains in-frame clones alone and is incomplete. The data show fewer than 150,000 clones, about 92% seen once. For this clone: Its cognate antigen is unknown.

This CDR3 is built from 16 residues. CDR1 and CDR2 from the germline V gene are MNHNY and SVGAGI (reference sequence). With 10 bases removed from V and 7 bases from J, the gap between germline ends came to 28 bases. The sample here was peripheral blood, taken on day 0 of AZD1222 vaccination. The source is an adult in good health. This chain uses TRBV6-6 with TRBJ1-2, with D possibly TRBD1 on 6 matching bases. The CDR3 nucleotides read TGTGCCATAGCAATCATGTTGCAGGGAGGGGGAGCTGGCTACACCTTC. This encodes CAIAIMLQGGGAGYTF.